The 10 T cell receptor beta chains in this list originate from one sample, sequenced in a study of shared clonotypes between healthy human individuals. Using immunoSEQ multiplex PCR, the repertoire was profiled, and TCRdb retains in-frame clones only, with some absent. This table holds approximately 2.1 million clones, 93% found once. The specimen sequenced was naive CD4+ T cells from PBMCs. Subset noted: CD45RA+ positively selected. These receptor sequences come from a young man in good health. Some clones in this sample may be carry-over from other donors' samples.

The chain joins TRBV7-9 to TRBJ1-3, with D unresolved. Germline V lookup: CDR1 SEHNR, CDR2 FQNEAQ (reference sequence). This CDR3 region has 16 residues. V gave up 5 bases and J gave up 3 bases, with 17 bases separating them. The CDR3 bases are TGTGCCAGCAGCCCTAGCATAGAACCCTTTGGAAACACCATATATTTT. It specifies CASSPSIEPFGNTIYF.

The chain combines TRBV29-1 with TRBJ2-3, with 7 bases identical to TRBD1. CDR1 is SQVTM, CDR2 ANQGSEA, per germline. Germline trimming cut 7 bases from V and 0 bases from J; bases unmatched to any gene: 4. The CDR3 loop spans 13 amino acids. The DNA of the CDR3 is TGCAGCGCACCGGGACAGAGCACAGATACGCAGTATTTT. Its protein is CSAPGQSTDTQYF.

The J gene is TRBJ2-5, the V gene TRBV7-9; no reliable D call. The DNA end is a closer match to TRBJ2-7, so the J assignment may be wrong. Looked up from germline, CDR1 is SEHNR and CDR2 is FQNEAQ (reference sequence). The length of the CDR3 is 13 residues. The CDR3 here is CASSPLSSYEQYF. In DNA form, the CDR3 reads TGTGCCAGCAGCCCCCTGAGCTCCTACGAGCAGTACTTC.

The genes are TRBV9 and TRBJ2-7, with D perhaps TRBD1 (5 bases). In germline, CDR1 is SGDLS, CDR2 YYNGEE. The V end lost 0 bases, the J end lost 4 bases, and 11 bases lay between the germline ends. CDR3 length: 14 amino acids. CDR3 in DNA: TGTGCCAGCAGCGTAGGGGTCAGGGAATACGAGCAGTACTTC. Its translation: CASSVGVREYEQYF.

This chain connects TRBV5-1 to TRBJ2-3, with D possibly being TRBD1 (5 bases). Trimming left V 4 bases short and J 5 bases short, with 11 bases between. The germline V gene encodes CDR1 SGHRS and CDR2 YFSETQ. The CDR3 sequence is 13 residues long. CDR3 DNA sequence: TGCGCCAGCAGCCCTACAGGTCAAGATACGCAGTATTTT. The encoded protein is CASSPTGQDTQYF.

The V call is TRBV28, the J call TRBJ1-3, with D unresolved. CDR3 length: 15 residues. With 2 bases removed from V and 0 bases from J, the gap between germline ends came to 8 bases. CDR1 and CDR2 from the germline V gene are MDHEN and SYDVKM. The CDR3 spells CASSLIVGSGNTIYF. DNA of the CDR3: TGTGCCAGCAGTTTAATCGTGGGCTCTGGAAACACCATATATTTT. Full variable domain (missing parts from reference TRBV28 and TRBJ1-3): DVKVTQSSRYLVKRTGEKVFLECVQDMDHENMFWYRQDPGLGLRLIYFSYDVKMKEKGDIPEGYSVSREKKERFSLILESASTNQTSMYLCASSLIVGSGNTIYFGEGSWLTVV.

J is TRBJ1-3 and V is TRBV15; 9 bases line up with TRBD1. The CDR3 contains 16 residues. The junction had 7 bases not matched to a gene; V was cut back by 5 bases and J by 2 bases. Germline-derived CDR1 and CDR2 are LNHNV and YYDKDF (reference sequence). The CDR3 region has the DNA TGTGCCACCAGCGATCGACAGGGGGGGACTGGAAACACCATATATTTT. Its translation is CATSDRQGGTGNTIYF.

This clone came up a few times. Other nucleotide sequences in the sample specify the same CDR3. J is TRBJ1-5 and V is TRBV9, with TRBD1 identical over 9 bases. Per germline, CDR1 SGDLS and CDR2 YYNGEE. This CDR3 comprises 15 residues. The J segment lost 5 bases and the V segment lost 2 bases, leaving 5 bases of the junction unmatched. The CDR3 sequence is CASSVGQGLDQPQHF. CDR3 sequence (DNA): TGTGCCAGCAGCGTCGGACAGGGGTTGGATCAGCCCCAGCATTTT. Looking up the rest from reference TRBV9 and TRBJ1-5 gives the full variable domain: DSGVTQTPKHLITATGQRVTLRCSPRSGDLSVYWYQQSLDQGLQFLIQYYNGEERAKGNILERFSAQQFPDLHSELNLSSLELGDSALYFCASSVGQGLDQPQHFGDGTRLSIL.

This clone has just a few counts. V is TRBV4-1 and J is TRBJ1-3; unclear D gene. The CDR3 contains 18 residues. Germline V CDR1 and CDR2: MGHRA, YSYEKL. The germline V and J ends were trimmed by 2 bases and 0 bases, with 17 bases remaining between them. The DNA for the CDR3 is TGCGCCAGCAGCCAAAGTGATACCTCGAGGGTCTCTGGAAACACCATATATTTT. Residues: CASSQSDTSRVSGNTIYF.

This rearrangement joins TRBV19 to TRBJ1-2; the D is unclear. The CDR3 extends over 16 amino acids. V was shortened by 5 bases and J by 4 bases, with 20 bases between the two germline ends. CDR1 is LNHDA, CDR2 SQIVND, per germline (reference sequence). DNA of the CDR3: TGTGCCAGTAGTTTGCAGAGGGTGCCCGGAGGCTATGGCTACACCTTC. Amino acids: CASSLQRVPGGYGYTF.